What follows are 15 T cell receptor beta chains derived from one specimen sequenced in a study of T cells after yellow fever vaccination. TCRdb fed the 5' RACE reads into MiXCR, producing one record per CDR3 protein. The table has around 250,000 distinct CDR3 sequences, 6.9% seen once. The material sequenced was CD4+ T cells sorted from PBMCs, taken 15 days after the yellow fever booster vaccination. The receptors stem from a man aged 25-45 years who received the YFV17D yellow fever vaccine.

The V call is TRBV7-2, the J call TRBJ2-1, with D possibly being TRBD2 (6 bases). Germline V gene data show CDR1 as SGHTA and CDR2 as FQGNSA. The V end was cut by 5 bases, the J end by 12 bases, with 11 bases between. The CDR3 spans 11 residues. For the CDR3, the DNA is TGTGCCAGCAGCCCCGGGGGTCGGCAGTTCTTC. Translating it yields CASSPGGRQFF.

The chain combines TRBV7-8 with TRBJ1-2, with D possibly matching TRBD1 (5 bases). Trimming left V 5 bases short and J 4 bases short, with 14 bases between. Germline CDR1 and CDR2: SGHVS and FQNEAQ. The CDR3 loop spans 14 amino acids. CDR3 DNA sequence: TGTGCCAGCAGCGCTTTGGGAGGGGCCTATGGCTACACCTTC. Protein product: CASSALGGAYGYTF.

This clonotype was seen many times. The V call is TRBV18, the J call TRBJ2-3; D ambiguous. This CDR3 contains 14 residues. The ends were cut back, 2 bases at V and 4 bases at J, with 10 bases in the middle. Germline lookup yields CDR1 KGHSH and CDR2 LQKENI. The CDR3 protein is CASSPLASADTQYF. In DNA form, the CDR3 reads TGTGCCAGCTCACCATTAGCCTCGGCAGATACGCAGTATTTT.

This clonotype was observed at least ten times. The CDR3 is CASSLVGGNNEQFF. DNA of the CDR3: TGCGCCAGCAGCTTGGTCGGAGGCAACAATGAGCAGTTCTTC. The rearrangement uses TRBV5-1 and TRBJ2-1, with D perhaps matching TRBD2 (5 bases). Germline CDR1 is SGHRS and CDR2 is YFSETQ. Trimming left V 0 bases short and J 5 bases short, with 9 bases between. CDR3 length: 14 residues.

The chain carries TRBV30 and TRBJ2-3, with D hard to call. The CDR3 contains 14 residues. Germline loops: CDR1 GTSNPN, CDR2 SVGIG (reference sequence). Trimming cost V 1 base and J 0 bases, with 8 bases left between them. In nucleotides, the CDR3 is TGTGCCTGGAGTGCCAACCCTAGCACAGATACGCAGTATTTT. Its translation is CAWSANPSTDTQYF.

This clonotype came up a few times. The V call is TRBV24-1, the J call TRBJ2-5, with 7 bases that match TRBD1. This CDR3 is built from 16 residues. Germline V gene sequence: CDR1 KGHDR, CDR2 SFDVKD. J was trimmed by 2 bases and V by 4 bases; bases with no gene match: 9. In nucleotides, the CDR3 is TGTGCCACCAGTGACCCGGGACAGAGGGGGCAAGAGACCCAGTACTTC. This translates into CATSDPGQRGQETQYF.

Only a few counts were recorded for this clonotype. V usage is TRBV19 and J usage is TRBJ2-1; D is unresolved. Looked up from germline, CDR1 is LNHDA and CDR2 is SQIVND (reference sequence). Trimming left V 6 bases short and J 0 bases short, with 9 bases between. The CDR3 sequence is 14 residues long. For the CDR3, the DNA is TGTGCCAGTAGCCCCGGGTACTCCTACAATGAGCAGTTCTTC. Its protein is CASSPGYSYNEQFF.

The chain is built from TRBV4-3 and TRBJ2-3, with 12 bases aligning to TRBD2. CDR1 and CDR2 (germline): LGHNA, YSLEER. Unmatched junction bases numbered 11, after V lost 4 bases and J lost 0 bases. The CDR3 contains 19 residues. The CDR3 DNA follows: TGCGCCAGCAGCCGAGGGACTAGCGGGCCGTACTCTAGCACAGATACGCAGTATTTT. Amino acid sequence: CASSRGTSGPYSSTDTQYF.

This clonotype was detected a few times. CDR3 bases: TGCAGTGCCGCAAGGGACAGACTGGGAGGCTACACCTTC. It codes for CSAARDRLGGYTF. The chain carries TRBV20-1 and TRBJ1-2, with TRBD1 identical over 7 bases. The J segment lost 8 bases and the V segment lost 6 bases, leaving 12 bases of the junction unmatched. The CDR3 is made up of 13 amino acids. CDR1 is DFQATT and CDR2 is SNEGSKA in the germline V gene (reference sequence).

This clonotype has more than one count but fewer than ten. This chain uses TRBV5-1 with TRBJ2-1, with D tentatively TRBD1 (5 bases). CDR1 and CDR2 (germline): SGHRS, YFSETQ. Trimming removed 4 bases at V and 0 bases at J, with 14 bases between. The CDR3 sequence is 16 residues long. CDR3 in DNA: TGCGCCAGCAGCGTGAGTGGGGCCAGCTCCTACAATGAGCAGTTCTTC. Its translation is CASSVSGASSYNEQFF.

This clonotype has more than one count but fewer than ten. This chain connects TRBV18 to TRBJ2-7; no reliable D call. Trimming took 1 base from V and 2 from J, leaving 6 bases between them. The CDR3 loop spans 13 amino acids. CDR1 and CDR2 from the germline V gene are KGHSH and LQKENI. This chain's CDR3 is CASSPRGTYEQYF. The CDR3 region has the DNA TGTGCCAGCTCACCACGGGGAACCTACGAGCAGTACTTC.

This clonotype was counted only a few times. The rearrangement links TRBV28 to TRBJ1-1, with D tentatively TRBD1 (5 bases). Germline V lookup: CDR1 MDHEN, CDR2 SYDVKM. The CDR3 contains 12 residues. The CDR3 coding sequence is TGTGCTTCAGTGCAGGGAAGGACTGAAGCTTTCTTT. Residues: CASVQGRTEAFF. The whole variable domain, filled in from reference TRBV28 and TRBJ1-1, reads DVKVTQSSRYLVKRTGEKVFLECVQDMDHENMFWYRQDPGLGLRLIYFSYDVKMKEKGDIPEGYSVSREKKERFSLILESASTNQTSMYLCASVQGRTEAFFGQGTRLTVV.

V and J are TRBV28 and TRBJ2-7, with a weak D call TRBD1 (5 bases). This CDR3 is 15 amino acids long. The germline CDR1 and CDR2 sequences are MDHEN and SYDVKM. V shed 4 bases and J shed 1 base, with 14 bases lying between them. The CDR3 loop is CASSSPTTDSYEQYF. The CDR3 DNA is TGTGCCAGCAGTTCGCCCACGACAGATTCCTACGAGCAGTACTTC.

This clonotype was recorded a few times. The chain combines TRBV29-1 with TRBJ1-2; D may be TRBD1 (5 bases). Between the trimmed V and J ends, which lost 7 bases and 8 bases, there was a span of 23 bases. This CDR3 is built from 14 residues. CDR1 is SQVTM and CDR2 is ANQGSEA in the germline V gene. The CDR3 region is CSADRGATRGGYTF. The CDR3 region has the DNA TGCAGCGCAGACCGAGGGGCGACTCGAGGGGGCTACACCTTC.

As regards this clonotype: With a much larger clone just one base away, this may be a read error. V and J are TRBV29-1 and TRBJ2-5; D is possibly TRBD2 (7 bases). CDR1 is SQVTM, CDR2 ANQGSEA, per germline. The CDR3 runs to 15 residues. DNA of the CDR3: TGCTGTGCAACCTTGGGGGGGCTCCTTCAAGAGACCCAGTACTTC. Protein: CCATLGGLLQETQYF.